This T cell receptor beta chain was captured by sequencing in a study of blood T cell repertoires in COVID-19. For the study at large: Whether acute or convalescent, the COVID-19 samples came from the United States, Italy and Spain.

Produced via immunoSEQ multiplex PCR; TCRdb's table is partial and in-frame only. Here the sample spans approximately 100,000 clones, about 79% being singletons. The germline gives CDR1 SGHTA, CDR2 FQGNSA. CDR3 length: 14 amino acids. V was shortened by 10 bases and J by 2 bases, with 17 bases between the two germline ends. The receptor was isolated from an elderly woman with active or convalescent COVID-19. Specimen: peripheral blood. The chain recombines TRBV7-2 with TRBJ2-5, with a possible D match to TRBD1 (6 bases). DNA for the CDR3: TGTGCCACGACAGGCGGTGGGAATCAAGAGACCCAGTACTTC. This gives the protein CATTGGGNQETQYF.